The rows below give T cell receptor beta chains drawn from one sample of a study of T cell clones after liver transplantation. Using immunoSEQ multiplex PCR, the repertoire was profiled, and TCRdb retains in-frame clones only, with some absent. The sample carries some 20,000 clones, about 90% recorded once. The specimen comprised CD8+ T cells from blood, sampled before liver transplant. These receptors all stem from a human donor who received a liver transplant. Both conserved end residues are part of each CDR3. A D gene is named only where the DNA matches it firmly. Clone sizes are given selectively: once, few, many, or a class where the clone is expanded.

>-|-|TRBV18|TRBJ2-2|13
TGTGCCAGCTCACCAGGACAGCCCGGGGAGCTGTTTTTT
CASSPGQPGELFF
>-|-|TRBV9|TRBJ2-2|15
TGTGCCAGCAGCGTATGGGGGACCCGGGGCGGGGAGCTGTTTTTT
CASSVWGTRGGELFF
>-|TRBD1|TRBV10-1|TRBJ1-2|13
TGCGTCAGCAGCGTGGACAGGGACTATGGCTACACCTTC
CVSSVDRDYGYTF
>-|TRBD2|TRBV28|TRBJ2-7|15
TGTGCCAGCAGTATACTAGCGCCGATGGAGAACGAGCAGTACTTC
CASSILAPMENEQYF
>-|-|TRBV28|TRBJ1-2|13
TGTGCCAGCAGAAGACCCCAGAGCCATGGCTACACCTTC
CASRRPQSHGYTF
>-|TRBD2|TRBV7-2|TRBJ2-1|15
TGTGCCAGCAGCTTACGGCTAGCGGGACCCAATGAGCAGTTCTTC
CASSLRLAGPNEQFF
>-|-|TRBV7-3|TRBJ2-3|14
TGTGCCAGCAGCTCCGGGGTGGGTACAGATACGCAGTATTTT
CASSSGVGTDTQYF
>-|-|TRBV6-5|TRBJ2-7|15
TGTGCCAGCAGGTTGTTGTCTGAAGGGTTACACGAGCAGTACTTC
CASRLLSEGLHEQYF
>-|-|TRBV28|TRBJ2-7|12
TGTGCCAGCAGTTACGTCGTGGGGGAGCAGTACTTC
CASSYVVGEQYF
>-|-|TRBV19|TRBJ1-2|12
TGTGCCAGTAGGCCCGGGCTGGATGGCTACACCTTC
CASRPGLDGYTF
>once|-|TRBV4-1|TRBJ1-1|13
TGCGCCAGCAGCCTGGGGCCGAACACTGAAGCTTTCTTT
CASSLGPNTEAFF
>few|-|TRBV5-6|TRBJ1-1|14
TGTGCCAGCAGACCCTTCGGGGGTGGGACTGAAGCTTTCTTT
CASRPFGGGTEAFF
>once|TRBD1|TRBV7-6|TRBJ1-1|16
TGTGCCAGCAGCCAGGGAATGTGGGACAGAAATACTGAAGCTTTCTTT
CASSQGMWDRNTEAFF
>-|TRBD1|TRBV27|TRBJ2-7|14
TGTGCCAGCAGTCTTCAGGGGGTGCCCTACGAGCAGTACTTC
CASSLQGVPYEQYF
>once|-|TRBV30|TRBJ2-5|13
TGTGCCTGGAGTGTACTCAAACAAGAGACCCAGTACTTC
CAWSVLKQETQYF
>-|-|TRBV7-9|TRBJ1-2|14
TGTGCCAGCAGCTTAGGCACTGGGATCTATGGCTACACCTTC
CASSLGTGIYGYTF
>-|-|TRBV4-1|TRBJ2-1|16
TGCGCCAGCAGCCCCCGGGGCCCCGGACCCTACAATGAGCAGTTCTTC
CASSPRGPGPYNEQFF
>-|-|TRBV27|TRBJ2-7|13
TGTGCCAGCAGGGGAGGCTCCACGGAAGAGCAGTACTTC
CASRGGSTEEQYF
>-|TRBD2|TRBV4-2|TRBJ2-1|16
TGTGCCAGCAGCCAAGAGGGACTAGCGGTTTACAATGAGCAGTTCTTC
CASSQEGLAVYNEQFF
>-|-|TRBV28|TRBJ1-5|14
TGTGCCACCGTCCGGGGGGCGGGCAATCAGCCCCAGCATTTT
CATVRGAGNQPQHF
>-|-|TRBV2|TRBJ2-2|16
TGTGCCAGCAGTACGGACAGGGAGGGGGCCACCGGGGAGCTGTTTTTT
CASSTDREGATGELFF
>once|-|TRBV28|TRBJ1-2|15
TGTGCCAGCAGTTTATTTCGATGGGAACGCTATGGCTACACCTTC
CASSLFRWERYGYTF
>-|-|TRBV6-5|TRBJ2-7|14
TGTGCCAGCAGTTACTCACAGTCGGGATACGAGCAGTACTTC
CASSYSQSGYEQYF
>-|TRBD1|TRBV19|TRBJ2-5|18
TGTGCCAGTAGTATGGACAGGGGGCGAGGCCGCGGCGGAGAGACCCAGTACTTC
CASSMDRGRGRGGETQYF
>-|TRBD1|TRBV10-1|TRBJ1-1|14
TGCGCCAGCAGTGGCGGGACAGCGAACACTGAAGCTTTCTTT
CASSGGTANTEAFF
>-|TRBD1|TRBV28|TRBJ2-7|17
TGTGCCAGCAGCCCGGTGGGGGGGACAGGGGTTACCTACGAGCAGTACTTC
CASSPVGGTGVTYEQYF
>-|TRBD1|TRBV19|TRBJ2-5|15
TGTGCCAGTAGGCTGACAGGGGCCCTCCAAGAGACCCAGTACTTC
CASRLTGALQETQYF
>-|TRBD1|TRBV6-5|TRBJ1-1|15
TGTGCCAGCAGTTACGACAGGGACCTGAACACTGAAGCTTTCTTT
CASSYDRDLNTEAFF
>-|TRBD1|TRBV27|TRBJ2-3|15
TGTGCCAGCAGTTTAGCCCCAGGGGGTGCAGATACGCAGTATTTT
CASSLAPGGADTQYF
>-|TRBD1|TRBV4-3|TRBJ1-5|16
TGCGCCAGCAGCCAAACCGGGACAGGGGGCAGGCAGCCCCAGCATTTT
CASSQTGTGGRQPQHF
>-|-|TRBV6-5|TRBJ1-1|14
TGTGCCAGCATTCCCGGGCCAGACCACACTGAAGCTTTCTTT
CASIPGPDHTEAFF
>-|TRBD2|TRBV13|TRBJ2-1|15
TGTGCCAGCCGGGGACTAGCGGGATTCTACAATGAGCAGTTCTTC
CASRGLAGFYNEQFF
>-|TRBD1|TRBV9|TRBJ1-1|16
TGTGCCAGCAGCGCCCACCAGGAGACAGGGGGCACTGAAGCTTTCTTT
CASSAHQETGGTEAFF
>-|TRBD1|TRBV19|TRBJ2-7|14
TGTGCCAGTAGTCCCGGGACAGGGTCCTACGAGCAGTACTTC
CASSPGTGSYEQYF
>-|TRBD1|TRBV2|TRBJ1-2|11
TGTGCCCCTCAGGGGGCGGAAGGCTACACCTTC
CAPQGAEGYTF
>-|-|TRBV10-3|TRBJ2-7|14
TGTGCCATCAGTGGAAGGGGGGACTCCTACGAGCAGTACTTC
CAISGRGDSYEQYF
>-|TRBD2|TRBV30|TRBJ2-7|14
TGTGCCTGGAGTATCCTAGCGGGAGCCGGCGAGCAGTACTTC
CAWSILAGAGEQYF
>-|-|TRBV6-5|TRBJ1-1|12
TGTGCCAGCAGTTGGGCGGGCACTGAAGCTTTCTTT
CASSWAGTEAFF
>-|-|TRBV5-1|TRBJ1-5|12
TGCGCCAGCAGCGCGAGAAATCAGCCCCAGCATTTT
CASSARNQPQHF
>-|TRBD2|TRBV27|TRBJ2-7|16
TGTGCCAGCAGTTTATCGAATGGACTAGCAGTATACGAGCAGTACTTC
CASSLSNGLAVYEQYF
>-|-|TRBV19|TRBJ2-7|13
TGTGCCAGTAGTGTCGGGGTACCCTACGAGCAGTACTTC
CASSVGVPYEQYF
>-|TRBD1|TRBV13|TRBJ1-1|14
TGTGCCAGCAGCGAAACAGGGGCGGTCACTGAAGCTTTCTTT
CASSETGAVTEAFF
>-|-|TRBV19|TRBJ2-1|16
TGTGCCAGTGAAGCGGGCGGGAATCCATCCTACAATGAGCAGTTCTTC
CASEAGGNPSYNEQFF
>-|TRBD2|TRBV7-9|TRBJ2-2|16
TGTGCCAGCAGCTTCTGGCTAGCGGGTAACACCGGGGAGCTGTTTTTT
CASSFWLAGNTGELFF
>once|-|TRBV5-6|TRBJ1-1|15
TGTGCCAGCAGCTGGGGGCCCAGATTGAACACTGAAGCTTTCTTT
CASSWGPRLNTEAFF
>-|TRBD1|TRBV28|TRBJ2-2|15
TGTGCCAGCAGTCCACGACAGGGGCCGACCGGGGAGCTGTTTTTT
CASSPRQGPTGELFF
>-|TRBD2|TRBV28|TRBJ2-3|16
TGTGCCAGCAGTTCCGGGACTAGCGGGAGGGCAGATACGCAGTATTTT
CASSSGTSGRADTQYF
>-|-|TRBV5-4|TRBJ2-7|12
TGTGCCAGCAGCTTTTTGACCTACGAGCAGTACTTC
CASSFLTYEQYF
>-|-|TRBV7-2|TRBJ1-5|15
TGTGCCAGCAGCTCTCACCGGGATTTCAATCAGCCCCAGCATTTT
CASSSHRDFNQPQHF
>-|-|TRBV4-3|TRBJ1-2|16
TGCGCCAGCAGCCAAGATAGAATATCGGGAAACTATGGCTACACCTTC
CASSQDRISGNYGYTF